This passage covers 29 T cell receptor beta chains from one sample sequenced in a study of vaccination and CD4 T cells after COVID-19. TCRdb analysed the PCR reads with MiXCR anew, one entry per CDR3 protein. The sample lists about 18,000 distinct CDR3 sequences; around two thirds were seen once. Sequenced material: CD4+ T cells from blood, taken after SARS-CoV-2 vaccination. Receptors were obtained from a human donor who had recovered from COVID-19.

V and J are TRBV7-9 and TRBJ2-3; 9 bases are a match to TRBD2. The CDR3 totals 16 residues. With V trimmed by 5 bases and J by 3 bases, 9 bases remained unmatched. Germline CDR1 is SEHNR and CDR2 is FQNEAQ (reference sequence). The CDR3 coding sequence is TGTGCCAGCAGCGGATTAGATAGCGGGAGTACAGATACGCAGTATTTT. Its translation is CASSGLDSGSTDTQYF.

V gene TRBV7-2 combines with J gene TRBJ1-6, with TRBD1 identical over 10 bases. This CDR3 spans 16 amino acids. Germline-derived CDR1 and CDR2 are SGHTA and FQGNSA. V was clipped by 5 bases and J by 8 bases; unmatched bases: 9. This CDR3 reads CASSTRDRGSYSPLHF. CDR3 in DNA: TGTGCCAGCAGCACTCGGGACAGGGGATCGTATTCACCCCTCCACTTT. The full variable domain, in which reference TRBV7-2 and TRBJ1-6 provide the parts outside the CDR3, is GAGVSQSPSNKVTEKGKDVELRCDPISGHTALYWYRQSLGQGLEFLIYFQGNSAPDKSGLPSDRFSAERTGGSVSTLTIQRTQQEDSAVYLCASSTRDRGSYSPLHFGNGTRLTVT.

CDR3 DNA: TGTGCCAGCAGCTCCCAGGGACTAGGCCAGTACAATGAGCAGTTCTTC. Translation gives CASSSQGLGQYNEQFF. The J gene is TRBJ2-1, the V gene TRBV11-2; 8 nucleotides align to TRBD2. The V gene's germline CDR1 is SGHAT and CDR2 FQNNGV. CDR3 size: 16 residues. V was pared by 4 bases and J by 4 bases, with 9 bases of the junction left unmatched.

The chain employs TRBV20-1 and TRBJ2-3, with D perhaps TRBD1 (5 bases). In germline, CDR1 is DFQATT, CDR2 SNEGSKA (reference sequence). Trimming took 1 base from V and 0 from J, leaving 23 bases between them. This CDR3 contains 19 residues. CDR3 residues: CSARVGRTLEMSSTDTQYF. CDR3 nucleotide sequence: TGCAGTGCTAGAGTTGGGCGGACACTGGAAATGTCTAGCACAGATACGCAGTATTTT.

The chain links TRBV6-1 to TRBJ2-2; 8 bases match TRBD2. V lost 6 bases to trimming and J lost 6 bases; unmatched junction nucleotides: 6. CDR1 is MNHNS, CDR2 SASEGT, per germline. CDR3 size: 14 residues. The CDR3 DNA sequence: TGTGCCAGCAGCCCCGGGAGGGTCGCCGGGGAGCTGTTTTTT. It yields the protein CASSPGRVAGELFF.

The chain employs TRBV27 and TRBJ2-5; D is unresolved. Looked up from germline, CDR1 is MNHEY and CDR2 is SMNVEV (reference sequence). The CDR3 is made up of 13 amino acids. Trimming removed 6 bases at V and 5 bases at J, with 13 bases between. CDR3 sequence reads: CASRSRMAETQYF. CDR3 DNA: TGTGCCAGCAGGAGTAGGATGGCCGAGACCCAGTACTTC.

The J gene is TRBJ1-5, the V gene TRBV7-2, with a weak D call TRBD1 (5 bases). The ends were cut back, 1 base at V and 5 bases at J, with 6 bases in the middle. This CDR3 is 13 amino acids long. The germline CDR1 and CDR2 sequences are SGHTA and FQGNSA. CDR3 residues: CASSLGQHQPQHF. CDR3 nucleotide sequence: TGTGCCAGCAGCTTAGGACAGCATCAGCCCCAGCATTTT.

The chain has TRBV24-1 and TRBJ2-3; possible D gene TRBD2, 5 bases. Trimming left V 0 bases short and J 1 base short, with 7 bases between. Germline loops: CDR1 KGHDR, CDR2 SFDVKD. This CDR3 contains 15 residues. CDR3 sequence reads: CATSDLQRGTDTQYF. CDR3 nucleotide sequence: TGTGCCACCAGTGATTTGCAGAGGGGCACAGATACGCAGTATTTT.

The CDR3 loop reads CSAADSVGNTIYF. CDR3 sequence (DNA): TGCAGCGCCGCAGACTCCGTTGGAAACACCATATATTTT. This chain connects TRBV29-1 to TRBJ1-3; D is unclear. The CDR3 sequence is 13 residues long. V was pared by 7 bases and J by 3 bases, with 13 bases between. Germline values: CDR1 SQVTM, CDR2 ANQGSEA.

DNA for the CDR3: TGCAGTGCTAGAGTCTTGGACCCTGGGGGGTCACCCCTCCACTTT. It encodes CSARVLDPGGSPLHF. This chain connects TRBV20-1 to TRBJ1-6, with D possibly being TRBD1 (5 bases). The V and J ends lost 1 base and 10 bases respectively, with 17 bases between them. This CDR3 comprises 15 residues. Germline CDR1 and CDR2: DFQATT and SNEGSKA (reference sequence).

The genes are TRBV7-3 and TRBJ2-5, with D perhaps matching TRBD1 or TRBD2 (6 bases each). Trimming cost V 0 bases and J 5 bases, with 10 bases left between them. The CDR3 has 14 amino acids. Looked up from germline, CDR1 is SGHTA and CDR2 is FQGTGA. CDR3 nucleotides: TGTGCCAGCAGCTTAACCGGGGGCAGGGAGACCCAGTACTTC. Its protein product is CASSLTGGRETQYF. The full variable domain, its missing parts supplied by reference TRBV7-3 and TRBJ2-5, is GAGVSQTPSNKVTEKGKYVELRCDPISGHTALYWYRQSLGQGPEFLIYFQGTGAADDSGLPNDRFFAVRPEGSVSTLKIQRTERGDSAVYLCASSLTGGRETQYFGPGTRLLVL.

This clonotype was seen more than once but under ten times. J is TRBJ1-1 and V is TRBV10-1; D is ambiguous. CDR3 length: 14 residues. Germline V gene data show CDR1 as WNHNN and CDR2 as SYGVQD (reference sequence). The ends were cut back, 9 bases at V and 3 bases at J, with 17 bases in the middle. The CDR3 nucleotides are TGCGCCAGTAAGTCTTACTACACGGACACTGAAGCTTTCTTT. Translating gives CASKSYYTDTEAFF.

This clonotype was counted between two and nine times. The rearrangement joins TRBV27 to TRBJ1-6; no firm D call. V gave up 2 bases and J gave up 7 bases, with 9 bases separating them. This CDR3 contains 14 residues. The germline V gene encodes CDR1 MNHEY and CDR2 SMNVEV (reference sequence). The CDR3 spells CASSLGQWNSPLHF. The CDR3 DNA sequence: TGTGCCAGCAGTTTAGGGCAGTGGAATTCACCCCTCCACTTT.

The CDR3 nucleotides read TGTGCCAGTAGTATGTCTCCGGGGCGGGGTCAGCCCCAGCATTTT. Translation: CASSMSPGRGQPQHF. This sequence joins TRBV19 and TRBJ1-5, with D perhaps matching TRBD1 (5 bases). CDR3 size: 15 residues. CDR1 is LNHDA, CDR2 SQIVND, per germline (reference sequence). V lost 3 bases to trimming and J lost 6 bases, with 15 bases between them.

The CDR3 coding sequence is TGCGCCAGCAGCCCCCCTCTTAGGGGCAGCACAGATACGCAGTATTTT. This codes for CASSPPLRGSTDTQYF. The V gene is TRBV4-1, the J gene TRBJ2-3; a weak D match, TRBD1 (5 bases). There are 16 residues in the CDR3. From germline, CDR1 is MGHRA and CDR2 YSYEKL. V lost 4 bases, J lost 0 bases, and 14 bases lay in between.

As for this clonotype: Compared with germline, one end of the junction differs, possibly owing to a read error. The V gene is TRBV12-3 or TRBV12-4, the J gene TRBJ1-2; 7 bases match TRBD1. This CDR3 comprises 14 residues. The CDR3 reads CASSYRGDVGSYTF. As DNA, the CDR3 is TGTGCCAGCAGCTACAGGGGTGATGTGGGGAGCTACACCTTT.

This clonotype was counted only a few times. The V gene is TRBV20-1, the J gene TRBJ2-5; no definite D call. V lost 0 bases and J lost 2, with 10 bases in between. Germline-derived CDR1 and CDR2 are DFQATT and SNEGSKA (reference sequence). The CDR3 has 14 residues. CDR3 in DNA: TGCAGTGCTAGAGATCCCGTGGGGCAAGAGACCCAGTACTTC. Protein sequence: CSARDPVGQETQYF.

The chain combines TRBV30 with TRBJ2-1; 14 positions match TRBD2. The ends lost 3 bases at V and 9 bases at J; junction bases unmatched: 7. The CDR3 loop spans 15 amino acids. The germline V gene has CDR1 GTSNPN and CDR2 SVGIG (reference sequence). For the CDR3, the DNA is TGTGCCTGGAGGGCGGGACTAGCGGGAGTTGGTGAGCAGTTCTTC. Amino acids: CAWRAGLAGVGEQFF.

This chain joins TRBV12-3 or TRBV12-4 and TRBJ1-2; the D gene is possibly TRBD1 (5 bases). The CDR3 has 13 residues. V lost 3 bases, J lost 8 bases, and 13 bases lay in between. The CDR3 sequence: CASSFGQGGGYTF. The CDR3 bases are TGTGCCAGCAGTTTTGGGCAGGGCGGGGGCTACACCTTC.

The sample holds a few counts of this clonotype. The chain carries TRBV23-1 and TRBJ2-2; 9 nucleotides align to TRBD2. TRBV23-1 is an open reading frame whose function is uncertain. The CDR3 length is 19 residues. Unmatched junction bases numbered 15, after V lost 2 bases and J lost 5 bases. DNA for the CDR3: TGCGCCAGCAGTCAAAGGGCTAGCGGGAATTCGCTCGTGACCGGGGAGCTGTTTTTT. Its protein is CASSQRASGNSLVTGELFF.

The rearrangement joins TRBV7-9 to TRBJ2-7; TRBD1 agrees at 10 bases. CDR3 length equals 16 residues. V dropped 6 bases and J dropped 5; count of bases not matched to a gene: 13. Germline CDR1 is SEHNR and CDR2 is FQNEAQ (reference sequence). The CDR3 sequence: CASSLLGQGGRHEQYF. The CDR3 bases are TGTGCCAGCAGTCTTTTAGGACAGGGGGGTAGGCACGAGCAGTACTTC.

V and J are TRBV2 and TRBJ1-5, with D maybe TRBD1 (5 bases). CDR3 length equals 15 residues. V lost 4 bases and J lost 1, with 11 bases in between. From germline, CDR1 is SNHLY and CDR2 FYNNEI. DNA for the CDR3: TGTGCCAGCAGTGCAGGGTCTGGAAGCAATCAGCCCCAGCATTTT. Its translation is CASSAGSGSNQPQHF.

The V and J genes are TRBV20-1 and TRBJ2-7, with 8 bases fitting TRBD2. This CDR3 region has 14 residues. Germline V gives CDR1 DFQATT, CDR2 SNEGSKA (reference sequence). V was pared by 0 bases and J by 2 bases, with 3 bases of the junction left unmatched. As DNA, the CDR3 is TGCAGTGCTAGAGAGGCCGGGAGGGCCTACGAGCAGTACTTC. Its translation is CSAREAGRAYEQYF.

This clonotype showed up just once. J is TRBJ2-1 and V is TRBV7-8; D unclear. Trimming took 1 base from V and 4 from J, leaving 11 bases between them. The CDR3 is 15 residues long. CDR1 is SGHVS and CDR2 is FQNEAQ in the germline V gene. As DNA, the CDR3 is TGTGCCAGCAGCTTAGTTCTAGGTCCGTACAATGAGCAGTTCTTC. It translates to CASSLVLGPYNEQFF. Full variable domain (rest looked up from reference TRBV7-8 and TRBJ2-1): GAGVSQSPRYKVAKRGQDVALRCDPISGHVSLFWYQQALGQGPEFLTYFQNEAQLDKSGLPSDRFFAERPEGSVSTLKIQRTQQEDSAVYLCASSLVLGPYNEQFFGPGTRLTVL.

CDR3 residues: CSAREDGDNEKLFF. The DNA for the CDR3 is TGCAGTGCTAGAGAGGACGGGGATAATGAAAAACTGTTTTTT. V usage is TRBV20-1 and J usage is TRBJ1-4; no clear D. Germline V gene sequence: CDR1 DFQATT, CDR2 SNEGSKA (reference sequence). This CDR3 has 14 residues. Trimming left V 0 bases short and J 4 bases short, with 9 bases between.

This chain uses TRBV20-1 with TRBJ2-3; perhaps D is TRBD1 or TRBD2 (6 bases each). Germline CDR1 is DFQATT and CDR2 is SNEGSKA (reference sequence). CDR3 length equals 15 residues. CDR3 in amino acids: CSSLPHGSDRDTQYF. CDR3 bases: TGCAGCTCCCTCCCCCACGGGAGCGACAGGGATACGCAGTATTTT.

V usage is TRBV18 and J usage is TRBJ2-7; D may match TRBD1 or TRBD2 (5 bases each). V was shortened by 0 bases and J by 1 base, with 10 bases between the two germline ends. CDR3 length equals 15 residues. Germline assignment: CDR1 KGHSH and CDR2 LQKENI. CDR3 bases: TGTGCCAGCTCACCACCTCGGGACGGGTCCTACGAGCAGTACTTC. Encoded protein: CASSPPRDGSYEQYF.

A remark on this clonotype: Lacking the conserved final phenylalanine or tryptophan, this CDR3 likely reflects a read error. The V and J genes are TRBV29-1 and TRBJ2-1; D perhaps matches TRBD2 (5 bases). Germline CDR1 reads SQVTM; CDR2 reads ANQGSEA. Trimming took off 5 bases at V and 0 bases at J, with 20 bases between the two ends. The CDR3 loop spans 17 amino acids. CDR3 DNA: TGCAGCGTTCGAAGCTATGCGCGAGGGCCCTCCTACAATGAGCAGTTCTCC. Translated: CSVRSYARGPSYNEQFS.

The J gene is TRBJ2-5, the V gene TRBV28, with 11 bases fitting TRBD1. Germline V CDR1 and CDR2: MDHEN, SYDVKM. The junction had 8 bases not matched to a gene; V was cut back by 4 bases and J by 4 bases. This CDR3 has 16 amino acids. The CDR3 bases are TGTGCCAGCAGTTCCCCCTGGACAGGGGGCATAGAGACCCAGTACTTC. This sequence encodes CASSSPWTGGIETQYF.